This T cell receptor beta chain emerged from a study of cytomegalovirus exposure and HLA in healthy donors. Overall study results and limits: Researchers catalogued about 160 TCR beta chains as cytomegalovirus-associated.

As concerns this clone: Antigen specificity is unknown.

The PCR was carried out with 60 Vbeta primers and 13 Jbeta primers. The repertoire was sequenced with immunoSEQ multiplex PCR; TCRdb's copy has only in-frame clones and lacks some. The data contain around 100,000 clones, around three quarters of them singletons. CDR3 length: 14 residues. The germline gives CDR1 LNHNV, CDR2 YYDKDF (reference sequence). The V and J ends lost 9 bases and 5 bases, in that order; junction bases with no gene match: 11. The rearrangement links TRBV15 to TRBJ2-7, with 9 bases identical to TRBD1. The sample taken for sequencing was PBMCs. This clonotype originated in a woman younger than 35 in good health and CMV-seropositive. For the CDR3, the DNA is TGTGCCACTAACAAAAGGGACAGGGACAACGAGCAGTACTTC. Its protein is CATNKRDRDNEQYF.